This T cell receptor beta chain came from a study of shared T cell receptors in the human thymus. Profiling relied on immunoSEQ multiplex PCR, and the TCRdb table lists in-frame clones only, not all of them. The table includes hundreds of thousands of clones, roughly 94% detected once. Only one count was recorded for this clone. Germline CDR1 reads SGHRS; CDR2 reads YFSETQ. Trimming cost V 1 base and J 1 base, with 7 bases left between them. This CDR3 comprises 14 residues. Sequenced: thymocytes. The chain couples TRBV5-1 to TRBJ2-3; D is ambiguous. The source is a human donor. Here the CDR3 DNA reads TGCGCCAGCAGCTTGAATCGGGGCACAGATACGCAGTATTTT. Translating it yields CASSLNRGTDTQYF.